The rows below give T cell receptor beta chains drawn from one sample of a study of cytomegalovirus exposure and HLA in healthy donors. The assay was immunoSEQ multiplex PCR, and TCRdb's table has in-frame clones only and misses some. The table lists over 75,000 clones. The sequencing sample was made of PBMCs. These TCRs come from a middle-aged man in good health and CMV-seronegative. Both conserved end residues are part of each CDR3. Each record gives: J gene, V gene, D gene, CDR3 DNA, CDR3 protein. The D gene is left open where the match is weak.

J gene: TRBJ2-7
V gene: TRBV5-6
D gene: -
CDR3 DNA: TGTGCCAGCAGCTTCAGGGTCGAGCAGTACTTC
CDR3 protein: CASSFRVEQYF

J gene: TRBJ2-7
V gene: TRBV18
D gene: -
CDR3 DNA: TGTGCCAGCTCACCCGGGAGCCCCTACGAGCAGTACTTC
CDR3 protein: CASSPGSPYEQYF

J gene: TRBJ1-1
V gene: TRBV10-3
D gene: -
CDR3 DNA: TGTGCCATCAGGGAACAGGGAAACACTGAAGCTTTCTTT
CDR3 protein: CAIREQGNTEAFF

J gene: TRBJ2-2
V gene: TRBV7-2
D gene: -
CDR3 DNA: TGTGCCAGCAGCCCGACAGTAAACACCGGGGAGCTGTTTTTT
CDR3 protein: CASSPTVNTGELFF

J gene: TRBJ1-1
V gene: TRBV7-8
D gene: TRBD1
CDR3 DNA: TGTGCCAGCAGCTCTACGGGAGAGGGGGCCACTGAAGCTTTCTTT
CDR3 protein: CASSSTGEGATEAFF

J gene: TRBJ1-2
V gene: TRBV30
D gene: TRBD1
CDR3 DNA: TGTGCCTGGGACAGGGCCTATGGCTACACCTTC
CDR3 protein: CAWDRAYGYTF

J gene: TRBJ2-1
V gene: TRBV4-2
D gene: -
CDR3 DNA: TGTGCCAGCAGCCAAACCGAGAGGATAGAGGGCTACAATGAGCAGTTCTTC
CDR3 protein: CASSQTERIEGYNEQFF

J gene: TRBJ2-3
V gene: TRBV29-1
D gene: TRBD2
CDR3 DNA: TGCAGCGTTGAAATAGCGGGGGGGTCAGATACGCAGTATTTT
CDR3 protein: CSVEIAGGSDTQYF

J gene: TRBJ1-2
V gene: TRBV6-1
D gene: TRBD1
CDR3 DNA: TGTGCCAGCAGCCACAGGGGTGACAACTATGGCTACACCTTC
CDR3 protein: CASSHRGDNYGYTF

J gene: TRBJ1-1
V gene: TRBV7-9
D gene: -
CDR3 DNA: TGTGCCAGCAGCTTATATGGACTAGGTATTGAAGCTTTCTTT
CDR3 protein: CASSLYGLGIEAFF